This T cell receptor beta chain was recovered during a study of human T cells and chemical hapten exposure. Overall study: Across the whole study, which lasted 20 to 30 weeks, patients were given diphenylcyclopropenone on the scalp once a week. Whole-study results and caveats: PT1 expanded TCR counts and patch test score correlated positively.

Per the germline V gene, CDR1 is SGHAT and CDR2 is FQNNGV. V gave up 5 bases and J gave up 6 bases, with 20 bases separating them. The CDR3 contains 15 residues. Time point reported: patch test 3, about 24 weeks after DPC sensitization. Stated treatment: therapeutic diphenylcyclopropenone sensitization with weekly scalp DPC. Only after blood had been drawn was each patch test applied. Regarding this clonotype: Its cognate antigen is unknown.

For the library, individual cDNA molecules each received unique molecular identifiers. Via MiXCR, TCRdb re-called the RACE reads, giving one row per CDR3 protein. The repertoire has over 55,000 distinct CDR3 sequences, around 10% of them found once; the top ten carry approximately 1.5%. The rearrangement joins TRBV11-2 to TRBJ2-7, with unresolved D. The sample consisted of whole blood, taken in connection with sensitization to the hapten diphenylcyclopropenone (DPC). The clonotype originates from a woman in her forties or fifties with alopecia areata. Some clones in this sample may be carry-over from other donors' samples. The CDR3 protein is CASSPRMVQVGEQYF. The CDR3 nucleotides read TGTGCCAGCAGCCCTAGAATGGTGCAGGTTGGCGAGCAGTACTTC.